This T cell receptor beta chain was sequenced during a study of graft-versus-host responses after intestinal transplantation. Study information: Multivisceral, liver-intestinal, or isolated intestinal transplants were received by the recipients. Tacrolimus and steroids were given for around 3 years to all recipients after anti-thymocyte globulin induction.

Details on this clone: Its antigen is unknown.

Some clones are missing from TCRdb's copy, which holds only in-frame ones; the method was immunoSEQ multiplex PCR. This table has tens of thousands of clones, around 90% appearing once. V was clipped by 7 bases and J by 2 bases; unmatched bases: 10. This CDR3 contains 15 residues. Germline V gene data show CDR1 as ENHRY and CDR2 as SYGVKD. Regarding the study as a whole: Allograft clonal ratios (graft-versus-host to host-versus-graft) were high in patients who had graft-donor T cell macrochimerism. Marrow from the recipient contained GvH clones, some of which had appeared first in ileum or blood.

This chain joins TRBV10-3 and TRBJ2-7; 8 bases are a match to TRBD2. Sequenced material: PBMCs, taken about 120 days after intestinal transplantation. This sequence originates from a human patient who received an intestinal transplant, so some T cells may come from the graft donor. CDR3 residues: CAITRAGGGTYEQYF. DNA of the CDR3: TGTGCCATCACCCGGGCGGGAGGTGGGACCTACGAGCAGTACTTC.